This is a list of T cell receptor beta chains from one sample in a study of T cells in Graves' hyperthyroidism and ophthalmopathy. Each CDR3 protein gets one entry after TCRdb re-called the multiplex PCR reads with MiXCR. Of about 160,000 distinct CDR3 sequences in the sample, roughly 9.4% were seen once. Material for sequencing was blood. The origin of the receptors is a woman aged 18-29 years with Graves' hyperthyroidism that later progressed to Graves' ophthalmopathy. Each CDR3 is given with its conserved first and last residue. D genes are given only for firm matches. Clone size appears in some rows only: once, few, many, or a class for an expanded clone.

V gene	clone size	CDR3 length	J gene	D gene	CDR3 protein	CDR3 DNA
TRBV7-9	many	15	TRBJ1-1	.	CASSRSQGSNTEAFF	TGTGCCAGCAGCCGCTCTCAGGGGTCGAACACTGAAGCTTTCTTT
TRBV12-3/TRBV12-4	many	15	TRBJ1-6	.	CASKPGRRPISPLHF	TGTGCCAGCAAGCCGGGACGCCGTCCTATTTCACCCCTCCACTTT
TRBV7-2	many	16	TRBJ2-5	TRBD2	CASSIRLAGDQETQYF	TGTGCCAGCAGCATACGACTAGCGGGGGACCAAGAGACCCAGTACTTC
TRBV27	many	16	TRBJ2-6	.	CASRPLYRVGAYVLTF	TGTGCCAGCAGGCCATTGTACAGGGTAGGTGCTTATGTCCTGACTTTC
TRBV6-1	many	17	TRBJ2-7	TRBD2	CASSELAGGPFGYEQYF	TGTGCCAGCAGTGAATTAGCGGGGGGGCCGTTCGGATACGAGCAGTACTTC
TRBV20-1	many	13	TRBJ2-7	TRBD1	CSAADRGIHEQYF	TGCAGTGCGGCGGACAGGGGTATTCACGAGCAGTACTTC
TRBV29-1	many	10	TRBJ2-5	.	CSGAWETQYF	TGCAGCGGGGCCTGGGAGACCCAGTACTTC
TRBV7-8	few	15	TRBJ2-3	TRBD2	CASTAGTGGSDTQYF	TGTGCCAGCACGGCGGGGACTGGCGGGAGTGATACGCAGTATTTT
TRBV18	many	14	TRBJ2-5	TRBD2	CASSPLAGLETQYF	TGTGCCAGCTCACCCCTAGCGGGGTTGGAGACCCAGTACTTC
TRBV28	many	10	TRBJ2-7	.	CASSLNEQYF	TGTGCCAGCAGTTTGAACGAGCAGTACTTC
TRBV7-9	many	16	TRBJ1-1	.	CASSLVLVQDNTEAFF	TGTGCCAGCAGCTTAGTTCTTGTTCAGGATAACACTGAAGCTTTCTTT
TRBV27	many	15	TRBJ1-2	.	CASSLSRTAHYGYTF	TGTGCCAGCAGTTTATCCAGGACAGCGCACTATGGCTACACCTTC
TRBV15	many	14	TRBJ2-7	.	CATSSAGDIHEQYF	TGTGCCACCAGCAGCGCCGGGGACATCCACGAGCAGTACTTC
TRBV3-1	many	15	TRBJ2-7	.	CASSQARGPWDEQYF	TGTGCCAGCAGCCAAGCCCGAGGTCCCTGGGACGAGCAGTACTTC
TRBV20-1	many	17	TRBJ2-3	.	CSASPITRGTSTDTQYF	TGCAGTGCCTCACCGATCACCCGCGGGACTAGCACAGATACGCAGTATTTT
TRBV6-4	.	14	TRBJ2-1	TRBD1	CASNTGTGGVEQFF	TGTGCCAGCAATACCGGGACAGGGGGCGTTGAGCAGTTCTTC
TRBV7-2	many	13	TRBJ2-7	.	CASSRIIPMEQYF	TGTGCCAGCAGCCGAATTATCCCTATGGAGCAGTACTTC
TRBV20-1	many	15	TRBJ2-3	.	CSASPGPFSTDTQYF	TGCAGTGCTAGCCCAGGACCGTTTAGCACAGATACGCAGTATTTT
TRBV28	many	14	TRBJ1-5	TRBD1	CASSLRDSDQPQHF	TGTGCCAGCAGTTTACGGGACAGTGATCAGCCCCAGCATTTT
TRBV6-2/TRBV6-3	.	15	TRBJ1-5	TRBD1	CASRTTGGINQPQHF	TGTGCCAGCAGGACCACAGGGGGCATCAATCAGCCCCAGCATTTT
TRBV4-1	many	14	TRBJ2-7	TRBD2	CASSPGLAGVSQYF	TGCGCCAGCAGCCCGGGACTAGCGGGAGTTTCGCAGTACTTC
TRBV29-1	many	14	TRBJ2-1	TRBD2	CSARGTSGNNEQFF	TGCAGCGCACGCGGGACTAGCGGGAACAATGAGCAGTTCTTC
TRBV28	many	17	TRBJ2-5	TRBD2	CASSRRLAGGPEETQYF	TGTGCCAGCAGTCGCAGACTAGCGGGAGGGCCAGAGGAGACCCAGTACTTC
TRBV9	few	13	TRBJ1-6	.	CASSSLGDSPLHF	TGTGCCAGCAGCTCCTTGGGGGATTCACCCCTCCACTTT
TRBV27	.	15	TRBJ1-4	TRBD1	CASSLNRGDNEKLFF	TGTGCCAGCAGTTTAAACAGGGGGGATAATGAAAAACTGTTTTTT
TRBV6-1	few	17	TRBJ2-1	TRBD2	CASSPFGLAGGRGEQFF	TGTGCCAGCAGCCCATTCGGGCTAGCGGGGGGAAGAGGTGAGCAGTTCTTC
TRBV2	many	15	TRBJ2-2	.	CASSPRHANTGELFF	TGTGCCAGCAGTCCCAGACACGCGAACACCGGGGAGCTGTTTTTT
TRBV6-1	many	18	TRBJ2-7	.	CASSLSDRGLSFAYEQYF	TGTGCCAGCAGTCTCTCTGACAGGGGACTATCCTTTGCTTACGAGCAGTACTTC
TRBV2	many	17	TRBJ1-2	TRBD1	CASSDTGTGTIYYGYTF	TGTGCCAGCAGTGACACCGGGACAGGGACAATTTACTATGGCTACACCTTC
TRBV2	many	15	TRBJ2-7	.	CASSELATLSYEQYF	TGTGCCAGCAGTGAACTGGCGACCCTCTCCTACGAGCAGTACTTC